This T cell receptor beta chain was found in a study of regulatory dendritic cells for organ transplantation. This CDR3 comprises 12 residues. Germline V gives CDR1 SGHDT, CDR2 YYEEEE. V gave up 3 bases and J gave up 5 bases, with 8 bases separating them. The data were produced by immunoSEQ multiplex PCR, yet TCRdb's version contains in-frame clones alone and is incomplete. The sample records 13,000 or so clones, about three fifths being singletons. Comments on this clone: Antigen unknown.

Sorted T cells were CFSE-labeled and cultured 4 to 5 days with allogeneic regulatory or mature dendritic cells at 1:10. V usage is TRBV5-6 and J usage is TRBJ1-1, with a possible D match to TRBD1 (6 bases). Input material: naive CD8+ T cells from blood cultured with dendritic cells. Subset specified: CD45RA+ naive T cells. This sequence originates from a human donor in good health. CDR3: CASSSTGTEAFF. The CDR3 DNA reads TGTGCCAGCAGCTCTACAGGGACTGAAGCTTTCTTT.